This T cell receptor (beta chain) comes out of a study of Graves' ophthalmopathy and Graves' hyperthyroidism. Regarding this clonotype: At one end, the junction sequence differs from germline, possibly due to a read error.

RNA transcripts provided the template for amplifying TCR beta CDR3 regions. Scientists carried out first-round RT-PCR using HTBI primers and then a second-round multiplex PCR. Via MiXCR, TCRdb re-called the multiplex PCR reads, giving one row per CDR3 protein. In the table there are around 1,200,000 distinct CDR3 sequences, 36% of which are singletons. Germline values: CDR1 WSHSY, CDR2 SAAADI. This CDR3 is 16 amino acids long. Sequenced material: peripheral blood or thyroid tissue (not recorded which). The receptor was derived from an adult man with Graves' hyperthyroidism. The chain couples TRBV10-2 to TRBJ2-7; the match to TRBD1 covers 8 bases. The DNA for the CDR3 is TGTGCCAGCAGTTACTCGTGGACAGGGAGCTCCTACGAGCAGTACTTC. Translating gives CASSYSWTGSSYEQYF.